This T cell receptor beta chain was sequenced during a study of blood T cell repertoires in COVID-19. Study at large: Samples of COVID-19 (acute and convalescent) were obtained from the United States, Italy and Spain. Sources were T cells, B-cell-depleted T cells, or PBMCs; the material itself was cDNA or gDNA.

The germline V gene encodes CDR1 SGHRS and CDR2 YFSETQ. This CDR3 contains 15 residues. V lost 4 bases to trimming and J lost 8 bases; unmatched junction nucleotides: 9. Under the authors' procedure: It was from reference gene primer amplification that nucleated cell counts were estimated. Only in-frame clones appear in the TCRdb table, and some are missing; sequencing was by immunoSEQ multiplex PCR. V and J calls and clone size are those listed in that table; D and trimming were worked out from the DNA. Among more than 95,000 clones listed, around four fifths were seen once. The chain links TRBV5-1 to TRBJ2-1; 10 bases align to TRBD1. This receptor was taken from a man in his fifties or sixties with acute or convalescent COVID-19. Input material: peripheral blood. The DNA of the CDR3 is TGCGCCAGCAGCAGGGGGACAGGGGAAGCCTATGAGCAGTTCTTC. It codes for CASSRGTGEAYEQFF.